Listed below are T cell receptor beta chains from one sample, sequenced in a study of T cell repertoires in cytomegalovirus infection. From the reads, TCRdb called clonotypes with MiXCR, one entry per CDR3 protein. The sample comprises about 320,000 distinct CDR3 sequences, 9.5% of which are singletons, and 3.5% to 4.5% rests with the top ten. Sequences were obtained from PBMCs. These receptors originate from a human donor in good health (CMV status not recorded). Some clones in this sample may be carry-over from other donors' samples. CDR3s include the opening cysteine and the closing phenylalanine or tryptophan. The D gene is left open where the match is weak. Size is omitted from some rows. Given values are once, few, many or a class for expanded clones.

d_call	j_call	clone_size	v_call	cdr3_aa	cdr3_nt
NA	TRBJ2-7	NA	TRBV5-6	CASSFRDEQYF	TGTGCCAGCAGCTTTCGCGACGAGCAGTACTTC
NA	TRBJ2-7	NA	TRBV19	CASSIKGRVSEQYF	TGTGCCAGTAGTATCAAGGGCCGTGTATCCGAGCAGTACTTC
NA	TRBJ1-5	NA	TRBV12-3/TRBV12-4	CASSFGNSNQPQHF	TGTGCCAGCAGTTTCGGGAACAGCAATCAGCCCCAGCATTTT
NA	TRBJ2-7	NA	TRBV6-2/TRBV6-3	CASTFTRGQGSYEQYF	TGTGCCAGCACTTTTACTAGAGGCCAGGGCTCCTACGAGCAGTACTTC
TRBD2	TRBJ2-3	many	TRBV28	CASSGSGSYTDTQYF	TGTGCCAGCAGTGGGAGCGGGAGTTATACAGATACGCAGTATTTT
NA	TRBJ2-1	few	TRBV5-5	CASSSSGQGNGEQFF	TGTGCCAGCAGCTCCTCTGGCCAGGGGAACGGTGAGCAGTTCTTC
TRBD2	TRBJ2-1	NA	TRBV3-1	CASSQGASGGFEQFF	TGTGCCAGCAGCCAAGGGGCTAGCGGGGGTTTTGAGCAGTTCTTC
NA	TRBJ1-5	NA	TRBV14	CASSQEWGGPQHF	TGTGCCAGCAGCCAAGAATGGGGAGGGCCCCAGCATTTT
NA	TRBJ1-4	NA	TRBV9	CASSLTGKEKLFF	TGTGCCAGCAGCTTAACAGGGAAGGAAAAACTGTTTTTT
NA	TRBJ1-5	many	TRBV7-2	CASSLGGQIFQPQHF	TGTGCCAGCAGCTTAGGTGGACAGATTTTTCAGCCCCAGCATTTT
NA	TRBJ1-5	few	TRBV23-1	CASSQADSNQPQHF	TGCGCCAGCAGTCAGGCCGATAGCAATCAGCCCCAGCATTTT
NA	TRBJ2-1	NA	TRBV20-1	CSARGVVYNEQFF	TGCAGTGCTAGAGGCGTCGTTTACAATGAGCAGTTCTTC
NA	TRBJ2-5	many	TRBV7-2	CASSPTMGRETQYF	TGTGCCAGCAGCCCTACGATGGGGAGGGAGACCCAGTACTTC
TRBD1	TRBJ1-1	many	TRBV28	CASSPGGGHTEAFF	TGTGCCAGCAGTCCAGGGGGGGGGCACACTGAAGCTTTCTTT
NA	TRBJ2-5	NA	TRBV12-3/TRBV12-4	CASSPHAGMETQYF	TGTGCCAGCAGTCCCCACGCAGGGATGGAGACCCAGTACTTC
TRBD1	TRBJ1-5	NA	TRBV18	CASSPRTGASNQPQHF	TGTGCCAGCTCACCGAGGACAGGGGCCTCCAATCAGCCCCAGCATTTT
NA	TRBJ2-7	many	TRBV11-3	CASSPHLLPRQSYEQYF	TGTGCCAGCAGCCCTCACCTCCTCCCACGCCAGTCCTACGAGCAGTACTTC
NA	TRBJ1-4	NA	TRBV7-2	CASSRMGTNEKLFF	TGTGCCAGCAGCCGGATGGGAACTAATGAAAAACTGTTTTTT
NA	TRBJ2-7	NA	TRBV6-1	CASSSNRDTYEQYF	TGTGCCAGCAGTAGTAACAGGGACACCTACGAGCAGTACTTC
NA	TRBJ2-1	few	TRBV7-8	CASSLVRLGTQNNEQFF	TGTGCCAGCAGCTTAGTTCGACTCGGGACACAGAACAATGAGCAGTTCTTC
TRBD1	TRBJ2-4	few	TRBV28	CASSWRQGGAKNIQYF	TGTGCCAGCAGCTGGCGACAGGGGGGCGCCAAAAACATTCAGTACTTC
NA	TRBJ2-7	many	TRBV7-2	CASSQVQGYEQYF	TGTGCCAGCAGCCAAGTACAGGGCTACGAGCAGTACTTC
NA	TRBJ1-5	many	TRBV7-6	CASSLSEGGPQHF	TGTGCCAGCAGCTTAAGTGAGGGAGGTCCCCAGCATTTT
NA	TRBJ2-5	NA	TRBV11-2	CASRGLAETQYF	TGTGCCAGCAGAGGATTAGCAGAGACCCAGTACTTC
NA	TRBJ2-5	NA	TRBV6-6	CASSHRAETQYF	TGTGCCAGCAGTCACAGGGCAGAGACCCAGTACTTC
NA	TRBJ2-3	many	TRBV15	CATSRVSRGGGDTQYF	TGTGCCACCAGCAGAGTAAGCAGGGGAGGTGGAGATACGCAGTATTTT
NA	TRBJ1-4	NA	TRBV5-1	CASSLAAGRANEKLFF	TGCGCCAGCAGCTTGGCGGCGGGCCGGGCTAATGAAAAACTGTTTTTT